This T cell receptor beta chain stems from a study of radiotherapy plus CTLA-4 blockade in lung cancer. Study-wide context: In approximately 17% of patients, objective responses were seen; approximately 30% had disease control.

Those with chemo-refractory metastatic non-small-cell lung cancer were treated with focal radiation combined with CTLA-4 blockade using ipilimumab. This CDR3 contains 19 residues. The germline V gene has CDR1 MNHEY and CDR2 SMNVEV (reference sequence). V shed 0 bases, J shed 1 base, and the junction held 9 bases outside the gene matches. Overall study results and limits: Best predicting response, reportedly, were early blood T cell clone dynamics, with interferon-beta. Blood saw expansion of tumor-derived TCR clones after radiotherapy plus ipilimumab.

Details on this clone: What it binds is unknown.

Repertoires were generated with immunoSEQ multiplex PCR, while TCRdb's copy carries only in-frame clones and drops some. The sample includes tens of thousands of clones, roughly 85% of them seen just once. This specimen consisted of peripheral blood, obtained from a patient treated with radiotherapy plus ipilimumab. The genes are TRBV27 and TRBJ2-6, with 7 nucleotides matching TRBD1. This TCR was recovered from a human donor with non-small cell lung cancer who had stable disease on radiotherapy plus ipilimumab. CDR3 in DNA: TGTGCCAGCAGTTTATCGGACAGGTTTCTTTTATCTGGGGCCAACGTCCTGACTTTC. Translation gives CASSLSDRFLLSGANVLTF.